This T cell receptor (beta chain) was identified during a study of blood T cell repertoires in COVID-19. Study in general: T cells, B-cell-depleted T cells, or PBMCs provided the cDNA or gDNA that served as material.

Trimming stripped 0 bases from V and 1 base from J, with 9 bases between. The CDR3 loop spans 14 amino acids. Germline lookup yields CDR1 GTSNPN and CDR2 SVGIG (reference sequence). Per the authors' pipeline: Using reference gene primer amplification, nucleated cell counts were estimated. Profiling relied on immunoSEQ multiplex PCR, and the TCRdb table lists in-frame clones only, not all of them. V and J calls and clone size follow that table, whereas D and trimming were derived from the DNA. Altogether hundreds of thousands of clones are present, roughly 80% being singletons, with the ten largest covering more than 9%.

This sequence joins TRBV30 and TRBJ1-1; the D is unclear. The sample was peripheral blood. This receptor was obtained from a woman aged 80 or over with acute or convalescent COVID-19. CDR3 sequence: CAWSVPPGNTEAFF. The DNA for the CDR3 is TGTGCCTGGAGTGTACCCCCAGGGAACACTGAAGCTTTCTTT. The variable domain in full, completed from reference TRBV30 and TRBJ1-1, reads SQTIHQWPATLVQPVGSPLSLECTVEGTSNPNLYWYRQAAGRGLQLLFYSVGIGQISSEVPQNLSASRPQDRQFILSSKKLLLSDSGFYLCAWSVPPGNTEAFFGQGTRLTVV.